The rows below give T cell receptor beta chains drawn from one sample of a study of beta chain features in type 1 diabetes. Repertoires were generated with immunoSEQ multiplex PCR, while TCRdb's copy carries only in-frame clones and drops some. The sample consists of 150,000 to 200,000 clones, roughly 7.1% of them appearing once. Source material: central memory CD4+ T cells from blood. These receptors originate from a woman between 40 and 50 years old with type 1 diabetes. Both conserved end residues are part of each CDR3. The order of the fields is clone size, D gene, V gene, J gene, CDR3 DNA, CDR3 protein. The D gene is left open where the match is weak. The size of a clone is reported for some rows only, either as once, few or many, or as a class for expanded clones.

size: -
D: -
V: TRBV5-1
J: TRBJ1-2
DNA: TGCGCCAGCAGCTACGGGTCGACTAACTATGGCTACACCTTC
CDR3: CASSYGSTNYGYTF

size: few
D: TRBD2
V: TRBV28
J: TRBJ2-3
DNA: TGTGCCATCTCGTTCATTAGCGGGGGGATCCAGTATTTT
CDR3: CAISFISGGIQYF

size: -
D: TRBD2
V: TRBV6-1
J: TRBJ2-5
DNA: TGTGCCAGCAGCGAACAACCCGGGGGGGCCTGGGAGACCCAGTACTTC
CDR3: CASSEQPGGAWETQYF

size: -
D: -
V: TRBV4-1
J: TRBJ1-2
DNA: TGCGCCAGCAGCCAACCGTTGACAGGCCCCTATGGCTACACCTTC
CDR3: CASSQPLTGPYGYTF

size: few
D: -
V: TRBV27
J: TRBJ2-7
DNA: TGTGCCAGCAAATCAGCGCCGTACTCCTACGAGCAGTACTTC
CDR3: CASKSAPYSYEQYF

size: -
D: -
V: TRBV5-1
J: TRBJ2-2
DNA: TGCGCCAGCAGCTTCCGGGACACCGCGAACACCGGGGAGCTGTTTTTT
CDR3: CASSFRDTANTGELFF

size: -
D: -
V: TRBV7-2
J: TRBJ2-1
DNA: TGTGCCAGCAGCCCAGACAGGAACTCCTACAATGAGCAGTTCTTC
CDR3: CASSPDRNSYNEQFF

size: -
D: TRBD1
V: TRBV30
J: TRBJ1-1
DNA: TGTGCCTGGAGTGCCGGGACAGGGTTTAACACTGAAGCTTTCTTT
CDR3: CAWSAGTGFNTEAFF

size: few
D: -
V: TRBV25-1
J: TRBJ1-5
DNA: TGTGCCAGCAGTGGGTACAGGGAAGGTCAGCCCCAGCATTTT
CDR3: CASSGYREGQPQHF

size: -
D: TRBD1
V: TRBV27
J: TRBJ2-5
DNA: TGTGCCAGCAGGAGACAGGGCGGGGAGACCCAGTACTTC
CDR3: CASRRQGGETQYF

size: few
D: -
V: TRBV4-3
J: TRBJ1-4
DNA: TGCGCCAGCAGCCGCGGACAGCTGAATGAAAAACTGTTTTTT
CDR3: CASSRGQLNEKLFF

size: -
D: -
V: TRBV4-1
J: TRBJ1-1
DNA: TGCGCCAGCAGCCAACCCTGGAGTGGAGAGTCTGAAGCTTTCTTT
CDR3: CASSQPWSGESEAFF

size: -
D: TRBD2
V: TRBV9
J: TRBJ2-1
DNA: TGTGCCAGCAGCGGCAGCGGGAGCTCCTACAATGAGCAGTTCTTC
CDR3: CASSGSGSSYNEQFF

size: -
D: -
V: TRBV18
J: TRBJ1-1
DNA: TGTGCCAGCTCTCCTTCGGGAGCGAACACTGAAGCTTTCTTT
CDR3: CASSPSGANTEAFF

size: -
D: -
V: TRBV2
J: TRBJ1-4
DNA: TGTGCCAGCAGTGCTGTCCGGGCCCGGGGTGAAAAACTGTTTTTT
CDR3: CASSAVRARGEKLFF

size: -
D: TRBD1
V: TRBV4-2
J: TRBJ1-3
DNA: TGTGCCAGCAGCCAAGATCCGGGACAGGTCTCTGGAAACACCATATATTTT
CDR3: CASSQDPGQVSGNTIYF

size: many
D: TRBD2
V: TRBV29-1
J: TRBJ2-1
DNA: TGCAGCGCCGTGGGACTATCTGGGGATGAGCAGTTCTTC
CDR3: CSAVGLSGDEQFF

size: few
D: -
V: TRBV7-2
J: TRBJ2-3
DNA: TGTGCCAGCAGCTCGGAAGGAGGGGATACGCAGTATTTT
CDR3: CASSSEGGDTQYF

size: many
D: -
V: TRBV2
J: TRBJ1-6
DNA: TGTGCCAGCAGTGCTCCGGGGAATTCACCCCTCCACTTT
CDR3: CASSAPGNSPLHF

size: -
D: -
V: TRBV9
J: TRBJ2-7
DNA: TGTGCCAGCAGTCGGACTTTTAGCTCCTACGAGCAGTACTTC
CDR3: CASSRTFSSYEQYF

size: few
D: -
V: TRBV2
J: TRBJ2-1
DNA: TGTGCCAGCACCACCGAGGGTGGCTCCTACAATGAGCAGTTCTTC
CDR3: CASTTEGGSYNEQFF

size: few
D: TRBD1
V: TRBV5-1
J: TRBJ1-2
DNA: TGCGCCAGCAGCTTACGGACCGGGACAGGGAACTATGGCTACACCTTC
CDR3: CASSLRTGTGNYGYTF

size: many
D: -
V: TRBV5-1
J: TRBJ2-5
DNA: TGCGCCAGCAGCTTGGCCCAGGCAGTACAGACCCAGTACTTC
CDR3: CASSLAQAVQTQYF

size: -
D: TRBD1
V: TRBV18
J: TRBJ2-7
DNA: TGTGCCAGCTCGCAACAGGGGTTCGACGCCTACGAGCAGTACTTC
CDR3: CASSQQGFDAYEQYF

size: -
D: -
V: TRBV7-9
J: TRBJ1-6
DNA: TGTGCCAGCAGCCTGCTGGGAGGGCAGGGATATTCACCCCTCCACTTT
CDR3: CASSLLGGQGYSPLHF

size: -
D: TRBD2
V: TRBV11-3
J: TRBJ2-3
DNA: TGTGCCAGCAGCCCAGGACTAGATGGAGATACGCAGTATTTT
CDR3: CASSPGLDGDTQYF

size: -
D: TRBD1
V: TRBV28
J: TRBJ2-3
DNA: TGTGCCAGTATCGGACAGGGGTGGGGGGGTACGCAGTATTTT
CDR3: CASIGQGWGGTQYF

size: -
D: TRBD1
V: TRBV11-3
J: TRBJ1-1
DNA: TGTGCCAGCAGCCAAACAGGGGCTGAAGCTTTCTTT
CDR3: CASSQTGAEAFF

size: -
D: TRBD1
V: TRBV7-9
J: TRBJ2-3
DNA: TGTGCCAGCAGCTTAGACAGGGGGCAGGCAGATACGCAGTATTTT
CDR3: CASSLDRGQADTQYF

size: -
D: TRBD1
V: TRBV28
J: TRBJ2-5
DNA: TGTGCCAGCAGTTTACAGGGGGCGCGGGAGACCCAGTACTTC
CDR3: CASSLQGARETQYF

size: -
D: TRBD1
V: TRBV7-9
J: TRBJ1-2
DNA: TGTGCCAGCAGCCAACCGGACAGGGCAATGCTATCCACCTTC
CDR3: CASSQPDRAMLSTF

size: -
D: -
V: TRBV4-2
J: TRBJ1-2
DNA: TGTGCCAGCAGCCAAGAGACAGCTACTAACTATGGCTACACCTTC
CDR3: CASSQETATNYGYTF

size: few
D: -
V: TRBV6-6
J: TRBJ1-1
DNA: TGTGCCAGCAGCTCCGGGAGCCTAGGGAACACTGAAGCTTTCTTT
CDR3: CASSSGSLGNTEAFF

size: few
D: TRBD1
V: TRBV7-2
J: TRBJ2-7
DNA: TGTGCCAGCAGCGGGGGGACAGGGTACGAGCAGTACTTC
CDR3: CASSGGTGYEQYF

size: few
D: -
V: TRBV19
J: TRBJ2-7
DNA: TGTGCCAGTAGTATTGCGGGACGCAGCTCCTACGAGCAGTACTTC
CDR3: CASSIAGRSSYEQYF

size: -
D: TRBD1
V: TRBV4-3
J: TRBJ2-1
DNA: TGCGCCAGCAGCAGGACAGGGGGCAACACCTACAATGAGCAGTTCTTC
CDR3: CASSRTGGNTYNEQFF

size: -
D: TRBD2
V: TRBV19
J: TRBJ2-3
DNA: TGTGCCAGTAGCCCGGGACTAGAAGGAGATACGCAGTATTTT
CDR3: CASSPGLEGDTQYF

size: few
D: -
V: TRBV9
J: TRBJ1-1
DNA: TGTGCCAGCAGCACCAACCCTAGGAACACTGAAGCTTTCTTT
CDR3: CASSTNPRNTEAFF

size: -
D: -
V: TRBV5-1
J: TRBJ1-2
DNA: TGCGCCAGCAGCTTGGGAGGATCACCTAACTATGGCTACACCTTC
CDR3: CASSLGGSPNYGYTF

size: many
D: -
V: TRBV15
J: TRBJ2-2
DNA: TGTGCCACCAGCAGAGCTGCGTACACCGGGGAGCTGTTTTTT
CDR3: CATSRAAYTGELFF

size: -
D: TRBD1
V: TRBV7-9
J: TRBJ1-1
DNA: TGTGCCAGCAGCCTTTCCAGGACAGGGGGCCCTCGTGATCCTTTCTTT
CDR3: CASSLSRTGGPRDPFF

size: -
D: TRBD1
V: TRBV13
J: TRBJ1-4
DNA: TGTGCCAGCAGCTCCGGGACAGGGAACGAAAAACTGTTTTTT
CDR3: CASSSGTGNEKLFF

size: few
D: TRBD1
V: TRBV6-6
J: TRBJ1-3
DNA: TGTGCCAGCAGTAAACAGGGGGTCAGAAACACCATATATTTT
CDR3: CASSKQGVRNTIYF

size: few
D: -
V: TRBV6-6
J: TRBJ1-2
DNA: TGTGCCAGCAGTTTAGGAGACAGCAAGACCTACACCTTC
CDR3: CASSLGDSKTYTF

size: few
D: -
V: TRBV10-3
J: TRBJ2-3
DNA: TGTGCCATCAGTGGGGCGGACAGCCTCACAGATACGCAGTATTTT
CDR3: CAISGADSLTDTQYF

size: many
D: TRBD2
V: TRBV7-2
J: TRBJ2-1
DNA: TGTGCCAGCAGCTCCGTTAGCGGGACTACCTACAATGAGCAGTTCTTC
CDR3: CASSSVSGTTYNEQFF

size: -
D: TRBD1
V: TRBV28
J: TRBJ1-2
DNA: TGTGCCAACGGGGACAGAGGGAACTATGGCTACACCTTC
CDR3: CANGDRGNYGYTF

size: -
D: -
V: TRBV6-5
J: TRBJ1-2
DNA: TGTGCCAGCAGTTACTCGAGAGATAGCCTCTATGGCTACACCTTC
CDR3: CASSYSRDSLYGYTF

size: few
D: -
V: TRBV5-1
J: TRBJ1-1
DNA: TGCGCCAGCAGCCTGGTTGTGGGGAGCACTGAAGCTTTCTTT
CDR3: CASSLVVGSTEAFF

size: few
D: TRBD1
V: TRBV29-1
J: TRBJ1-1
DNA: TGCAGCGTTGCTCCTTTACAGGGGAATGAAGCTTTCTTT
CDR3: CSVAPLQGNEAFF

size: few
D: -
V: TRBV29-1
J: TRBJ1-2
DNA: TGCAGCGGGGCCAGGGGACCTAACTATGGCTACACCTTC
CDR3: CSGARGPNYGYTF

size: -
D: TRBD2
V: TRBV4-1
J: TRBJ2-1
DNA: TGCGCCAGCAGCCCCCGGGTAGCGGGGGCCAACTACAATGAGCAGTTCTTC
CDR3: CASSPRVAGANYNEQFF

size: few
D: TRBD1
V: TRBV7-8
J: TRBJ1-5
DNA: TGTGCCAGCAGCATACAGGGGGCTGGCCAGCCCCAGCATTTT
CDR3: CASSIQGAGQPQHF